Following are 2 T cell receptor beta chains from one sample sequenced in a study of blood T cell repertoires in COVID-19. Data came from immunoSEQ multiplex PCR; TCRdb stores just in-frame clones and leaves some out. The sample carries about 150,000 clones, around 80% recorded once. The specimen was PBMCs or T cells enriched from blood (not recorded which). All receptors come from a man aged 50 to 59 who had recovered from COVID-19.

The gene calls are TRBV7-9 and TRBJ1-1; D possibly corresponds to TRBD1 (6 bases). Trimming shortened V by 1 base and J by 7 bases, and 10 bases separated the two germline ends. From germline, CDR1 is SEHNR and CDR2 FQNEAQ (reference sequence). The CDR3 has 13 residues. As DNA, the CDR3 is TGTGCCAGCAGCTTAGGGACAGCCTATGAAGCTTTCTTT. As protein: CASSLGTAYEAFF.

The chain carries TRBV12-3 or TRBV12-4 and TRBJ1-6; D not resolved. The CDR3 covers 13 residues. Trimming pared 5 bases from V and 7 bases from J, leaving 9 bases between. CDR3 in amino acids: CASSLEQNSPLHF. The CDR3 DNA reads as TGTGCCAGCAGTCTAGAACAGAATTCACCCCTCCACTTT.